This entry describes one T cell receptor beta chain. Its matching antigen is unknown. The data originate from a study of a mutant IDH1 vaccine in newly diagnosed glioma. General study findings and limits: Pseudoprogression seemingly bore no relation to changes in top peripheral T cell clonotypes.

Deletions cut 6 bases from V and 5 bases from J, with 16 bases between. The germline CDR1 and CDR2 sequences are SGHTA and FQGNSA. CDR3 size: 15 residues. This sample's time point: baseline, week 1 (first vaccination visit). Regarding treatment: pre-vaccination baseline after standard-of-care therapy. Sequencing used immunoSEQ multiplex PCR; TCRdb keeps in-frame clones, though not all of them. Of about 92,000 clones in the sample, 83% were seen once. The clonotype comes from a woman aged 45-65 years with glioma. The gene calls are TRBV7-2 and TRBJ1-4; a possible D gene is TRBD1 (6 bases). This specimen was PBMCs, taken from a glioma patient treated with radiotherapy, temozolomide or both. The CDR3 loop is CASSRTPGVNEKLFF. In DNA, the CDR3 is TGTGCCAGCAGTCGAACGCCAGGGGTAAATGAAAAACTGTTTTTT.